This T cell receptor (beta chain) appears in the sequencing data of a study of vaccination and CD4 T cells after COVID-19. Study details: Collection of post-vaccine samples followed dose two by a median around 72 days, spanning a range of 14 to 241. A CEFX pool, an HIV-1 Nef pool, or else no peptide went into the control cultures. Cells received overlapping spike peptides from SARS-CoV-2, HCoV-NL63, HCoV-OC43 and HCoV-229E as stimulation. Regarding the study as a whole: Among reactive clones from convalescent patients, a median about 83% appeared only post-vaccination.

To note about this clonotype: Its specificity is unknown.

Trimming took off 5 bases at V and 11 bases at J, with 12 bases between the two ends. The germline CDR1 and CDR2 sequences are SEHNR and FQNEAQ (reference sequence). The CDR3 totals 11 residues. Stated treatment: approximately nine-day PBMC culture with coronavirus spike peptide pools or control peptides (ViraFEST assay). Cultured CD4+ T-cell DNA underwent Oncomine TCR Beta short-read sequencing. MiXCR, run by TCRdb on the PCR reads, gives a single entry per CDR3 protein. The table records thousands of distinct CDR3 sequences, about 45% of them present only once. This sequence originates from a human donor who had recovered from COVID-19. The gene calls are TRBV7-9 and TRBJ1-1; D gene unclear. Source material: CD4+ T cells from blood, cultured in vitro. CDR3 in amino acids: CASSPTRRAFF. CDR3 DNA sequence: TGTGCCAGCAGCCCGACGCGGAGGGCTTTCTTT.